The TCR beta chain described here comes from a study of blood T cell repertoires in COVID-19. Study context: The origin of the acute and convalescent COVID-19 samples was the United States, Italy and Spain.

The CDR3 runs to 15 residues. J gave up 3 bases and V 6 bases, and 7 bases lay outside the gene matches. The germline V gene encodes CDR1 MDHEN and CDR2 SYDVKM. The assay was immunoSEQ multiplex PCR, and TCRdb's table has in-frame clones only and misses some. The sample records about 330,000 clones, roughly 88% being singletons. Input material: peripheral blood. This receptor was identified in a woman in her forties or fifties with active or convalescent COVID-19. The V and J genes are TRBV28 and TRBJ2-2, with TRBD1 matching 7 bases. The CDR3 sequence: CASRYRQGDTGELFF. DNA of the CDR3: TGTGCCAGCAGGTATAGACAGGGAGACACCGGGGAGCTGTTTTTT.